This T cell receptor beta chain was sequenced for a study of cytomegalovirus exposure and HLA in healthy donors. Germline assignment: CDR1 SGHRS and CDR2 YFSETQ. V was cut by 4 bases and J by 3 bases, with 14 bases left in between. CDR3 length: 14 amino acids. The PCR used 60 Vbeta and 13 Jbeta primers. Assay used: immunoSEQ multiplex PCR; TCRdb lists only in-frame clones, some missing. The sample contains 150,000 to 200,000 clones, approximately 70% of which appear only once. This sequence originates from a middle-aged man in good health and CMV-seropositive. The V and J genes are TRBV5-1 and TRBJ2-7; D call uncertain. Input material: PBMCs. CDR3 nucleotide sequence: TGCGCCAGCAGCGTCGAAGCGAGATACTACGAGCAGTACTTC. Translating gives CASSVEARYYEQYF.